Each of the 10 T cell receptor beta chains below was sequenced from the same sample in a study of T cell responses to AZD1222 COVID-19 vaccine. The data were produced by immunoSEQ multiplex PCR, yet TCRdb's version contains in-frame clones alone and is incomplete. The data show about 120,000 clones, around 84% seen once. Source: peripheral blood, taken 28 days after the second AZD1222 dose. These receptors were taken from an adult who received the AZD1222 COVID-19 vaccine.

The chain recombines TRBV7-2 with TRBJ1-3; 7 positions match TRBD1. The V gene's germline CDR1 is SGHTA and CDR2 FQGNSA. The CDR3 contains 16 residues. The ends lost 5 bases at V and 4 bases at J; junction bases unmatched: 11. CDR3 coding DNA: TGTGCCAGCAGCATACCATACAGGGGTGCGGGAAACACCATATATTTT. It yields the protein CASSIPYRGAGNTIYF.

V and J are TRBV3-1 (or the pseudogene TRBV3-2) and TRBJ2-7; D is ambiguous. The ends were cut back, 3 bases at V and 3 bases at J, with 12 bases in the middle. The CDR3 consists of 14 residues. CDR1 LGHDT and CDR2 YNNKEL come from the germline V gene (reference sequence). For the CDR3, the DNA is TGTGCCAGCAGCCACCGGGTACAAAACTACGAGCAGTACTTC. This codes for CASSHRVQNYEQYF.

The chain's CDR3 is CASSLGGMEHEQYF. Here the CDR3 DNA reads TGCGCCAGCAGCTTGGGTGGGATGGAACACGAGCAGTACTTC. The rearrangement joins TRBV5-1 to TRBJ2-7, with no clear D. Deletions cut 0 bases from V and 5 bases from J, with 12 bases between. The germline gives CDR1 SGHRS, CDR2 YFSETQ. The CDR3 is 14 residues long.

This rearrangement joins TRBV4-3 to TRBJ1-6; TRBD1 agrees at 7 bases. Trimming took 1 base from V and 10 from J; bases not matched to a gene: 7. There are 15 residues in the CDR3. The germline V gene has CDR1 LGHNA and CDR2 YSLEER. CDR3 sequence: CASSQGQGPRSPLHF. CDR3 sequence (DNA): TGCGCCAGCAGCCAAGGACAGGGCCCCCGCTCACCCCTCCACTTT.

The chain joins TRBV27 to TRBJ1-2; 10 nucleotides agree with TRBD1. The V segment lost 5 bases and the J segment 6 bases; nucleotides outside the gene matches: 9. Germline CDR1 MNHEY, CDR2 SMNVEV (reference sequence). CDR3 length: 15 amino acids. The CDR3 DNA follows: TGTGCCAGCAGTCGCCGGGACAGGGGAGATAATGGCTACACCTTC. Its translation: CASSRRDRGDNGYTF.

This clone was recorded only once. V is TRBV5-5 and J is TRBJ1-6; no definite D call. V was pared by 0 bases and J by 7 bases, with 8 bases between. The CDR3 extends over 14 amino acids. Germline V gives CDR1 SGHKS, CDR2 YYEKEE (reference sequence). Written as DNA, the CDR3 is TGTGCCAGCAGCTTGGAGGGAGGGAATTCACCCCTCCACTTT. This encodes CASSLEGGNSPLHF. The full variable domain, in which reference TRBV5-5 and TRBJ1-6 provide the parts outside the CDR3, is DAGVTQSPTHLIKTRGQQVTLRCSPISGHKSVSWYQQVLGQGPQFIFQYYEKEERGRGNFPDRFSARQFPNYSSELNVNALLLGDSALYLCASSLEGGNSPLHFGNGTRLTVT.

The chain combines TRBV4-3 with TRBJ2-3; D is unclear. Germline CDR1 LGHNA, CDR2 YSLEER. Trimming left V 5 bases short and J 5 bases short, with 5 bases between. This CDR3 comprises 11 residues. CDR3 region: CASSAKDTQYF. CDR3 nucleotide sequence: TGCGCCAGCAGCGCTAAAGATACGCAGTATTTT.

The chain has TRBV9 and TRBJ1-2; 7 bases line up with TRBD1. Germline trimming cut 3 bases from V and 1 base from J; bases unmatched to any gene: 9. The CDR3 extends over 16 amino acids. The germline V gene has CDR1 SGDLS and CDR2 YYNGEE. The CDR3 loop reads CASSGGGQLNNYGYTF. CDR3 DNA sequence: TGTGCCAGCAGCGGAGGGGGACAGCTGAATAACTATGGCTACACCTTC.

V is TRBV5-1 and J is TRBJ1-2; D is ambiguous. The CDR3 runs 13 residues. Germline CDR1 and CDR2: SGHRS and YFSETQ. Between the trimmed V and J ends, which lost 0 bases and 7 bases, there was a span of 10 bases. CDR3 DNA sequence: TGCGCCAGCAGCTTGGAGGGCACTGCTGGCTACACCTTC. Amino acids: CASSLEGTAGYTF.

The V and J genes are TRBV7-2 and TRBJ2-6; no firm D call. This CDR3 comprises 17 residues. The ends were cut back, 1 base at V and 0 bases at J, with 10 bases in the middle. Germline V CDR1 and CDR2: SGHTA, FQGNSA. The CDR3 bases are TGTGCCAGCAGCTTAGAGTCGGGCTACTCTGGGGCCAACGTCCTGACTTTC. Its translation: CASSLESGYSGANVLTF.